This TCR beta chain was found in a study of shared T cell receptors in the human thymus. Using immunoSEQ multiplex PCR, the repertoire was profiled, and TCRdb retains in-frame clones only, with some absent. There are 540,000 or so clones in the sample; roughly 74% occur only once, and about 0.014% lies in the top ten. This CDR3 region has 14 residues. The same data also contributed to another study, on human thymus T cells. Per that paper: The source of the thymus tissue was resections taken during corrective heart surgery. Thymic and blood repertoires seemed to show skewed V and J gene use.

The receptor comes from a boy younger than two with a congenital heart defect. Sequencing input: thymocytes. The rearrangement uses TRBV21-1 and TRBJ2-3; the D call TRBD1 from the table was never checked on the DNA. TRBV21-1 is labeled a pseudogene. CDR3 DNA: TGTGCCAGTAACACAGGGGGTCGGACAGATACGCAGTATTTT. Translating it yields CASNTGGRTDTQYF.